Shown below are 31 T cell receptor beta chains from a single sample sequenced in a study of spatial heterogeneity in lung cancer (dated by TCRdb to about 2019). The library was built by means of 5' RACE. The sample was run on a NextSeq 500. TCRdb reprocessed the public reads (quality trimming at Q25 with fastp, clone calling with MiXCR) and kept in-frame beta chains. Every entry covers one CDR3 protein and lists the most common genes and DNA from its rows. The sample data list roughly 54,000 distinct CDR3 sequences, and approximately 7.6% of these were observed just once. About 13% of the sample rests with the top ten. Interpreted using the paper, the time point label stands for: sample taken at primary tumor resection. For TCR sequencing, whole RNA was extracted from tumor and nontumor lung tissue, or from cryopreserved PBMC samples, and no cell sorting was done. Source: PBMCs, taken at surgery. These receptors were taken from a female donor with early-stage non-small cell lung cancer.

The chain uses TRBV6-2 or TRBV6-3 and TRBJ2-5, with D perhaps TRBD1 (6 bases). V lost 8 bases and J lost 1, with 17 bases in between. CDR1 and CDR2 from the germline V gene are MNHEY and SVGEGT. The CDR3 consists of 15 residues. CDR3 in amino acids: CASCAAGALQETQYF. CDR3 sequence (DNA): TGTGCCAGCTGCGCCGCAGGGGCACTCCAAGAGACCCAGTACTTC.

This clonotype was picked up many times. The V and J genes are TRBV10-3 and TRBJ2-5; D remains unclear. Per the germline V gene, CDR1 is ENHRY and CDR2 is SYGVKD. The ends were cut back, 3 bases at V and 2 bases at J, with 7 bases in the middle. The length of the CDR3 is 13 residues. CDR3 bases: TGTGCCATCAGTGAATATCAGCAAGAGACCCAGTACTTC. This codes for CAISEYQQETQYF.

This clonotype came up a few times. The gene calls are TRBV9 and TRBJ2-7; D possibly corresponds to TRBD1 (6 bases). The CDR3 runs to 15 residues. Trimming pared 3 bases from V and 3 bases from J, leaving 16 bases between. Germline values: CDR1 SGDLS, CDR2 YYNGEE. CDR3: CASSAQPGTNYEQYF. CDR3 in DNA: TGTGCCAGCAGCGCACAGCCCGGGACAAACTACGAGCAGTACTTC.

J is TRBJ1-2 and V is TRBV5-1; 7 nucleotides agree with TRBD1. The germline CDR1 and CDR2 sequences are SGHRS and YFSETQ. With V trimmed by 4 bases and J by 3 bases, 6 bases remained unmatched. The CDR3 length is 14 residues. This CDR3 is CASSPTGRDYGYTF. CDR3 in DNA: TGCGCCAGCAGCCCGACAGGGAGGGACTATGGCTACACCTTC.

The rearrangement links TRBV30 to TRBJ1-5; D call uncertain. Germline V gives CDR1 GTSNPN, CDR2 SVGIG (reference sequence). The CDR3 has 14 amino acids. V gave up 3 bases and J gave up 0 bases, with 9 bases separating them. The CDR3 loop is CAWSAVNSNQPQHF. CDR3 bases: TGTGCCTGGAGCGCAGTAAATAGCAATCAGCCCCAGCATTTT.

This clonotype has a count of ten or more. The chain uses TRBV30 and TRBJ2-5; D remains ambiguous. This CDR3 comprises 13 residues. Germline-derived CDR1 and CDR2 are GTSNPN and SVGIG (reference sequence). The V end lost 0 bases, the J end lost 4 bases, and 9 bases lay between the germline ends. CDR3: CAWSVLVGETQYF. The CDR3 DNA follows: TGTGCCTGGAGTGTGTTGGTAGGAGAGACCCAGTACTTC.

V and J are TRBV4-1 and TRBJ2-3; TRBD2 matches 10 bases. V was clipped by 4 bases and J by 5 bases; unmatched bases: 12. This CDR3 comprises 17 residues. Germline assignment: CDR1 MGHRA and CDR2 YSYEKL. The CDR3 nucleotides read TGCGCCAGCAGCCGAAGTGGGAGGATAGCGGGGGGAGATACGCAGTATTTT. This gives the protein CASSRSGRIAGGDTQYF.

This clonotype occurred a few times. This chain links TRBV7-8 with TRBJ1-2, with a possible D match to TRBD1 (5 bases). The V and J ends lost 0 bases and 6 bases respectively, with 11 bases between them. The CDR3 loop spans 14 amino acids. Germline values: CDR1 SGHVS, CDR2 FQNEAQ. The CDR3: CASSLAGVGDGYTF. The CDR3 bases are TGTGCCAGCAGCTTAGCGGGAGTGGGGGATGGCTACACCTTC.

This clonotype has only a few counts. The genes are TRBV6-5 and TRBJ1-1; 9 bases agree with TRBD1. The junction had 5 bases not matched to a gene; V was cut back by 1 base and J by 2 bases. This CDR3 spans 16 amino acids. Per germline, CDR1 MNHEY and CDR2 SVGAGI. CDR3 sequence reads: CASSYYLDRGNTEAFF. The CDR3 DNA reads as TGTGCCAGCAGTTACTACCTGGACAGGGGTAACACTGAAGCTTTCTTT.

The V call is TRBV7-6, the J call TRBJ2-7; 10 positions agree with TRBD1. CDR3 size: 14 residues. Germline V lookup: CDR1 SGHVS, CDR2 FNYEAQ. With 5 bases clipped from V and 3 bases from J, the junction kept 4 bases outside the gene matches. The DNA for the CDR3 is TGTGCCAGCAGCGTAGGGACAGGGGACTACGAGCAGTACTTC. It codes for CASSVGTGDYEQYF.

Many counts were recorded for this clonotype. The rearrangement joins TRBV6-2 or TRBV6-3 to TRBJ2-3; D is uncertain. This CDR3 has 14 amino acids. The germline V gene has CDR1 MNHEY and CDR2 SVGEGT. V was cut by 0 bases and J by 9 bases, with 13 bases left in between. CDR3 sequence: CASSYSGPPPTQYF. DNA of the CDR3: TGTGCCAGCAGTTACTCCGGACCCCCCCCGACGCAGTATTTT.

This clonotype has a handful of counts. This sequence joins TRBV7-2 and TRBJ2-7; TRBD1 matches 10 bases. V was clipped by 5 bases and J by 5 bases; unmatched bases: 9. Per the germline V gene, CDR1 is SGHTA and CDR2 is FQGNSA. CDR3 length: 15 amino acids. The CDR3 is CASSPPGQGFNEQYF. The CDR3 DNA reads TGTGCCAGCAGCCCGCCGGGACAGGGGTTTAACGAGCAGTACTTC.

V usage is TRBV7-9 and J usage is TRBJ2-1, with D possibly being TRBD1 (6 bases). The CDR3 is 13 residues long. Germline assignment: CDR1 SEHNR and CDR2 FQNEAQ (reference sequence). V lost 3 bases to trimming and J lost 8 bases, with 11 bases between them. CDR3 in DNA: TGTGCCAGCAGCTTTCAGGGGCGCGATGAGCAGTTCTTC. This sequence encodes CASSFQGRDEQFF.

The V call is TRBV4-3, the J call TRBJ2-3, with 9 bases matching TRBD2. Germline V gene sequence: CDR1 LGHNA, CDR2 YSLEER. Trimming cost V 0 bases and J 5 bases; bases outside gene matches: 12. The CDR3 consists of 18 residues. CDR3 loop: CASSQDWLAGNFKDTQYF. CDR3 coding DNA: TGCGCCAGCAGCCAAGACTGGCTAGCGGGGAATTTTAAAGATACGCAGTATTTT.

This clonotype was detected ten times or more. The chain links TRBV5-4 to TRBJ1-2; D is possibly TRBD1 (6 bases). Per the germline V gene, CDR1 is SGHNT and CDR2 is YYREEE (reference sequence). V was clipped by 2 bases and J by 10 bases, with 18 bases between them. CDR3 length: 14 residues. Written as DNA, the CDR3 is TGTGCCAGCAGCTTTCGGACAGACCCTCGAATCTACACCTTC. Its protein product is CASSFRTDPRIYTF.

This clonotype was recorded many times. The chain's CDR3 is CSATGQLVYEQYF. In DNA, the CDR3 is TGCAGCGCCACGGGACAGCTCGTTTACGAGCAGTACTTC. The chain links TRBV29-1 to TRBJ2-7, with 7 positions matching TRBD1. There are 13 residues in the CDR3. The germline CDR1 and CDR2 sequences are SQVTM and ANQGSEA. The J segment lost 4 bases and the V segment lost 7 bases, leaving 10 bases of the junction unmatched.

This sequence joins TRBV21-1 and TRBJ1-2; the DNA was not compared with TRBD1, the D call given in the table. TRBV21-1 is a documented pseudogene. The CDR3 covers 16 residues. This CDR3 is CASRRDPGQGFFGDTF. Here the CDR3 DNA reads TGTGCCAGCAGGCGGGACCCGGGACAGGGGTTTTTTGGCGACACCTTC.

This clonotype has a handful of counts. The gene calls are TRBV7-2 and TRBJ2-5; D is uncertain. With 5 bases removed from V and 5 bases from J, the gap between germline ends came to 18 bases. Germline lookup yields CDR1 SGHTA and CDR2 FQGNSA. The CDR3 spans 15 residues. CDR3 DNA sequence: TGTGCCAGCAGCCAAAAAAGATACGACGGGGAGACCCAGTACTTC. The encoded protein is CASSQKRYDGETQYF.

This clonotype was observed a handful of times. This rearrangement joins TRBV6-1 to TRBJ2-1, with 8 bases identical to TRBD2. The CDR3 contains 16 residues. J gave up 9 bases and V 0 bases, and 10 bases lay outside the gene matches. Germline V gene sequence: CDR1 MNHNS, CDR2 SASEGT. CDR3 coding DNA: TGTGCCAGCAGTGAAGCGGGCAGCTGGGCGGGGGGTGAGCAGTTCTTC. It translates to CASSEAGSWAGGEQFF.

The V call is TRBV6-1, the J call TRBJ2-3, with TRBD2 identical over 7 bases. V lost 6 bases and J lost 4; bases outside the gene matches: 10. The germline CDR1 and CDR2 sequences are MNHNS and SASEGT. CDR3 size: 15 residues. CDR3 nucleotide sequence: TGTGCCAGCAGCCGTAGCGGGCGAACTGCAGATACGCAGTATTTT. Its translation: CASSRSGRTADTQYF.

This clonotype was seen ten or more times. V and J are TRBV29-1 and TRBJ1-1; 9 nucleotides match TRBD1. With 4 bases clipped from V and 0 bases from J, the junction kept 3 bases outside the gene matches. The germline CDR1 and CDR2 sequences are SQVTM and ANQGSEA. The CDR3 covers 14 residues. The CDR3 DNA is TGCAGCGTTGGGACAGGGGTCCTGAACACTGAAGCTTTCTTT. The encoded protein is CSVGTGVLNTEAFF.

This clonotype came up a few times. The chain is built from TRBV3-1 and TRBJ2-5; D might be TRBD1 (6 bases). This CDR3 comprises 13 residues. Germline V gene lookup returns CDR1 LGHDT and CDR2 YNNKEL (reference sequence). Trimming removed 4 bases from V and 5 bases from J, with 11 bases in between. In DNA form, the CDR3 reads TGTGCCAGCAGCCCGGACAGTCCTGAGACCCAGTACTTC. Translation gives CASSPDSPETQYF.

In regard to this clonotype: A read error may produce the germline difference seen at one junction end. CDR3 coding DNA: TGTGCCAGCGGGGGGACTAGCGGAACGAGTGGGCTCTTC. Amino acids: CASGGTSGTSGLF. This rearrangement joins TRBV2 to TRBJ2-1, with 11 bases aligning to TRBD2. Germline CDR1 and CDR2: SNHLY and FYNNEI. The CDR3 covers 13 residues.

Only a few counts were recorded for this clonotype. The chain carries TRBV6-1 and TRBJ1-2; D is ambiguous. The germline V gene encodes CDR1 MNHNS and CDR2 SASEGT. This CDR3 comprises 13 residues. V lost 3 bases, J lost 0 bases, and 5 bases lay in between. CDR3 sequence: CASSEWSNYGYTF. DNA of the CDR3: TGTGCCAGCAGTGAGTGGTCTAACTATGGCTACACCTTC.

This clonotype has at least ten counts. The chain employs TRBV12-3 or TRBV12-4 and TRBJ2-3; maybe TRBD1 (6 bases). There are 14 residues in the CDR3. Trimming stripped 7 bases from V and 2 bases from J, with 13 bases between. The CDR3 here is CASNSGVLTDTQYF. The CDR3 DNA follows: TGTGCCAGCAACTCAGGGGTACTCACAGATACGCAGTATTTT.

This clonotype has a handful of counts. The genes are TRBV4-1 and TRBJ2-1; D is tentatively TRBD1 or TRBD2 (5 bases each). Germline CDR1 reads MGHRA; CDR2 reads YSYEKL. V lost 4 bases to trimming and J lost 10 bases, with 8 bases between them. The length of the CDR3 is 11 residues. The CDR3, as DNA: TGCGCCAGCAGCCGAGAGGGGGAGCAGTTCTTC. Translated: CASSREGEQFF.

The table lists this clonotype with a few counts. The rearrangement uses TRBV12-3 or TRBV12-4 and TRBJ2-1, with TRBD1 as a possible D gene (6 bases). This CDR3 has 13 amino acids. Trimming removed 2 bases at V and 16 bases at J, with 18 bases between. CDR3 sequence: CASSLNLDRRYFF. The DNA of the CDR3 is TGTGCCAGCAGTTTAAATCTGGACAGACGCTACTTCTTC.

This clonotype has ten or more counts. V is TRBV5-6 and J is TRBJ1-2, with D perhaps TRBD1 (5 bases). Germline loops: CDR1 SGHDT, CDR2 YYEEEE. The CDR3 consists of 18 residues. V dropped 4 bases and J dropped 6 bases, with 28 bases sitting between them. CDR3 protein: CASSPRVWARGVSDGYTF. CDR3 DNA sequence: TGTGCCAGCAGCCCCAGGGTTTGGGCGCGTGGAGTTAGCGATGGCTACACCTTC.

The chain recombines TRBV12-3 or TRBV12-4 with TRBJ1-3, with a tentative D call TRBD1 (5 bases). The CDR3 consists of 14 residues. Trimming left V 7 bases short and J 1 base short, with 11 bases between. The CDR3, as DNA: TGTGCCAGCACCTTCGGGGGGTCTGGAAACACCATATATTTT. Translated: CASTFGGSGNTIYF.

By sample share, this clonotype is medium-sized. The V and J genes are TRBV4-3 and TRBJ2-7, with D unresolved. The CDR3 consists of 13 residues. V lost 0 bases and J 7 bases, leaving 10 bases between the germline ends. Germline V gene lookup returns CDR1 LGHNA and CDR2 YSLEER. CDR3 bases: TGCGCCAGCAGCCAAGAACCGGAAAGGGAGCAGTACTTC. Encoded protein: CASSQEPEREQYF.

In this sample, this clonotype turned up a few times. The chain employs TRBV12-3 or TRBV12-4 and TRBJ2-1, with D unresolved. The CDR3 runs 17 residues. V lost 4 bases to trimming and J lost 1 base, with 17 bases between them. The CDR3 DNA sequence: TGTGCCAGCAGTTCGAGACGGATTGACCGATCCTACAATGAGCAGTTCTTC. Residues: CASSSRRIDRSYNEQFF.